Listed here is a single T cell receptor (beta chain). Its antigen remains unknown. This entry belongs to a study of cytomegalovirus exposure and HLA in healthy donors. Study findings and constraints: In vitro confirmation showed three CMV-associated chains to be CMV antigen specific. Analyses of presence and absence presupposed an approximately uniform sequencing depth across donors. TCR beta chains numbering roughly 150 were designated cytomegalovirus-associated.

This CDR3 contains 15 residues. In germline, CDR1 is SEHNR, CDR2 FQNEAQ (reference sequence). V trimming: 6 bases; J trimming: 4 bases; junction bases outside the gene matches: 5. Amplification used 60 Vbeta primers and 13 Jbeta primers. Study processing details: Later, 80 million or so unique TCR beta chains were counted in an analysis, and some 11 million of them were shared. The protocol was immunoSEQ multiplex PCR, while the TCRdb copy is restricted to in-frame clones and leaves out a portion. Clone size and the V and J calls come from that table; the DNA yielded D and trimming. The sample holds 210,000 or so clones, roughly 80% seen once.

The chain couples TRBV7-9 to TRBJ2-3; TRBD2 matches at 12 bases. The clonotype was recovered from a girl aged 2 to 9 in good health and CMV-seronegative. The sequencing sample was made of PBMCs. The CDR3 nucleotides read TGTGCCAGCAGGCAACTAGCGGGAGGCCCAGATACGCAGTATTTT. As protein: CASRQLAGGPDTQYF. The complete variable domain, with remaining parts taken from reference TRBV7-9 and TRBJ2-3, reads DTGVSQNPRHKITKRGQNVTFRCDPISEHNRLYWYRQTLGQGPEFLTYFQNEAQLEKSRLLSDRFSAERPKGSFSTLEIQRTEQGDSAMYLCASRQLAGGPDTQYFGPGTRLTVL.